This entry lists 22 T cell receptor beta chains sequenced from one sample in a study of T-cell reconstitution after alpha-beta-depleted transplantation in children. TCRbeta library preparation incorporated unique molecular identifiers. TCRdb used MiXCR to reprocess the PCR reads, holding one entry per CDR3 protein. The data show over 150,000 distinct CDR3 sequences, roughly 6.8% seen once. The material was PBMCs from the stem cell graft donor, obtained from the stem cell graft. The source is a human donor who donated a stem cell graft to a child with Wiskott-Aldrich syndrome.

This clonotype was counted ten times or more. The J gene is TRBJ2-7, the V gene TRBV6-5, with D maybe TRBD1 (6 bases). The length of the CDR3 is 17 residues. CDR1 is MNHEY, CDR2 SVGAGI, per germline. Trimming shortened V by 0 bases and J by 5 bases, and 20 bases separated the two germline ends. The CDR3: CASSYSIGGQQGDEQYF. The CDR3 coding sequence is TGTGCCAGCAGTTACTCGATTGGAGGACAGCAGGGTGACGAGCAGTACTTC.

This clonotype was counted ten times or more. The CDR3 spells CSALSMVRGSQPQHF. The CDR3 nucleotides are TGCAGTGCTTTGTCTATGGTGAGGGGGAGTCAGCCCCAGCATTTT. This rearrangement joins TRBV20-1 to TRBJ1-5; D possibly corresponds to TRBD1 (6 bases). Germline CDR1 and CDR2: DFQATT and SNEGSKA (reference sequence). V was shortened by 5 bases and J by 6 bases, with 20 bases between the two germline ends. The CDR3 spans 15 residues.

This clonotype was detected ten times or more. CDR3 nucleotide sequence: TGTGCCAGCAGCTTTTCGGCAGCGGGTTACAATGAGCAGTTCTTC. Its translation: CASSFSAAGYNEQFF. The rearrangement links TRBV5-4 to TRBJ2-1; D is perhaps TRBD2 (6 bases). Germline V CDR1 and CDR2: SGHNT, YYREEE (reference sequence). Trimming shortened V by 2 bases and J by 4 bases, and 13 bases separated the two germline ends. The CDR3 covers 15 residues.

This clonotype showed up many times. The CDR3 reads CSARSRTLETQYF. In DNA form, the CDR3 reads TGCAGTGCTAGGTCCCGGACCCTGGAGACCCAGTACTTC. The chain employs TRBV20-1 and TRBJ2-5, with D hard to call. The CDR3 extends over 13 amino acids. V lost 3 bases, J lost 5 bases, and 13 bases lay in between. CDR1 is DFQATT, CDR2 SNEGSKA, per germline (reference sequence).

This clonotype has only a few counts. This chain links TRBV5-1 with TRBJ2-3; 14 bases map to TRBD2. The germline gives CDR1 SGHRS, CDR2 YFSETQ. V was clipped by 3 bases and J by 4 bases; unmatched bases: 4. This CDR3 contains 16 residues. The CDR3, as DNA: TGCGCCAGCAGCTCAACGGGACTAGCGGGAGCAGATACGCAGTATTTT. It translates to CASSSTGLAGADTQYF.

This clonotype was observed many times. This sequence joins TRBV25-1 and TRBJ1-1, with D possibly being TRBD1 (6 bases). The ends were cut back, 5 bases at V and 4 bases at J, with 11 bases in the middle. Germline assignment: CDR1 MGHDK and CDR2 SYGVNS. The length of the CDR3 is 13 residues. The CDR3 bases are TGTGCCAGCAGTTATCAGGGGATCACTGAAGCTTTCTTT. It specifies CASSYQGITEAFF.

This clonotype was seen at least ten times. V gene TRBV5-6 combines with J gene TRBJ2-3; 13 positions agree with TRBD2. This CDR3 comprises 16 residues. The junction had 8 bases not matched to a gene; V was cut back by 3 bases and J by 7 bases. CDR1 is SGHDT, CDR2 YYEEEE, per germline. In DNA, the CDR3 is TGTGCCAGCAGCTCCTACGGACTAGCGGGGGACTATACGCAGTATTTT. The encoded protein is CASSSYGLAGDYTQYF.

This clonotype was recorded at least ten times. The rearrangement joins TRBV2 to TRBJ1-2; TRBD1 matches 9 bases. V was clipped by 7 bases and J by 3 bases; unmatched bases: 9. Germline V lookup: CDR1 SNHLY, CDR2 FYNNEI. This CDR3 spans 15 amino acids. In DNA form, the CDR3 reads TGTGCCAGCAAAGTAGAACAGGGGGCTTACTATGGCTACACCTTC. This sequence encodes CASKVEQGAYYGYTF.

This clonotype was detected ten times or more. The chain recombines TRBV5-6 with TRBJ2-2, with 7 bases lining up with TRBD2. V shed 1 base and J 7 bases; nucleotides not matched to a gene: 10. Germline values: CDR1 SGHDT, CDR2 YYEEEE. The CDR3 has 16 amino acids. CDR3 residues: CASSLYVGGPVGELFF. For the CDR3, the DNA is TGTGCCAGCAGCTTGTACGTGGGAGGGCCCGTCGGGGAGCTGTTTTTT. Based on the CDR3 plus reference TRBV5-6 and TRBJ2-2, the full variable domain is DAGVTQSPTHLIKTRGQQVTLRCSPKSGHDTVSWYQQALGQGPQFIFQYYEEEERQRGNFPDRFSGHQFPNYSSELNVNALLLGDSALYLCASSLYVGGPVGELFFGEGSRLTVL.

This clonotype was recorded many times. This sequence joins TRBV24-1 and TRBJ2-5, with 11 bases identical to TRBD2. After removal of 7 bases from V and 1 base from J, the junction contained 7 bases not matched to a gene. Per the germline V gene, CDR1 is KGHDR and CDR2 is SFDVKD. This CDR3 spans 16 amino acids. The CDR3 DNA reads TGTGCCACCAGCCTGGGCCTAGCGGGAGGCCAAGAGACCCAGTACTTC. It codes for CATSLGLAGGQETQYF.

This clonotype was seen many times. The chain combines TRBV21-1 with TRBJ2-7; the table's D call TRBD2 went unverified against the DNA. TRBV21-1 is flagged as a pseudogene. CDR3 length: 15 residues. CDR3 nucleotide sequence: TGTGCCAGCAGCAATGGACTAGCGGGGGCCTACGAGCAGTACTTC. Translation gives CASSNGLAGAYEQYF.

There are many counts of this clonotype. The chain couples TRBV20-1 to TRBJ2-3; 10 nucleotides align to TRBD2. This CDR3 spans 14 amino acids. Germline loops: CDR1 DFQATT, CDR2 SNEGSKA (reference sequence). V dropped 2 bases and J dropped 5; count of bases not matched to a gene: 4. The CDR3 protein is CSARLAGVRDTQYF. The DNA of the CDR3 is TGCAGTGCTAGACTAGCGGGAGTTAGAGATACGCAGTATTTT.

The rearrangement joins TRBV5-1 to TRBJ2-1; D may be TRBD1 (8 bases). There are 20 residues in the CDR3. V was clipped by 3 bases and J by 2 bases, with 27 bases between them. Germline V gene lookup returns CDR1 SGHRS and CDR2 YFSETQ. The CDR3, as DNA: TGCGCCAGCAGCTCTATGGGGGGGACAGGACAAAGTTCCACCTACAATGAGCAGTTCTTC. Its translation is CASSSMGGTGQSSTYNEQFF. Looking up the rest from reference TRBV5-1 and TRBJ2-1 gives the full variable domain: KAGVTQTPRYLIKTRGQQVTLSCSPISGHRSVSWYQQTPGQGLQFLFEYFSETQRNKGNFPGRFSGRQFSNSRSEMNVSTLELGDSALYLCASSSMGGTGQSSTYNEQFFGPGTRLTVL.

The CDR3 region has the DNA TGTGCCAGCAGTTACCCCGGGACTAGTGGCGAGCAGTACTTC. As protein: CASSYPGTSGEQYF. J is TRBJ2-7 and V is TRBV6-2 or TRBV6-3; 8 bases map to TRBD2. The V and J ends lost 2 bases and 6 bases, in that order; junction bases with no gene match: 6. Germline CDR1 MNHEY, CDR2 SVGEGT. CDR3 length equals 14 residues.

This clonotype has at least ten counts. This chain's CDR3 is CASSLGQGGIIRNEQFF. The CDR3 DNA reads TGTGCCAGCAGTTTAGGACAGGGTGGGATTATACGCAATGAGCAGTTCTTC. The chain is built from TRBV12-3 or TRBV12-4 and TRBJ2-1; 7 bases align to TRBD1. Losses at the gene ends were 1 base for V and 6 bases for J; bases not matched to a gene: 12. The CDR3 runs 17 residues.

In this sample, this clonotype turned up a few times. V and J are TRBV20-1 and TRBJ1-4, with TRBD1 matching 9 bases. Trimming at V came to 0 bases and at J to 4 bases, leaving 6 bases not matched to a gene. The CDR3 has 16 amino acids. Germline loops: CDR1 DFQATT, CDR2 SNEGSKA (reference sequence). CDR3 in amino acids: CSARDPGTGSNEKLFF. As DNA, the CDR3 is TGCAGTGCTAGAGATCCTGGGACAGGGAGTAATGAAAAACTGTTTTTT.

This clonotype was recorded many times. The V call is TRBV12-3 or TRBV12-4, the J call TRBJ2-1; either TRBD1 or TRBD2 may supply D (5 bases each). This CDR3 contains 15 residues. Trimming took off 3 bases at V and 7 bases at J, with 16 bases between the two ends. CDR3 residues: CASSFLGTRRNEQFF. The CDR3 coding sequence is TGTGCCAGCAGTTTTCTGGGGACCCGTAGGAATGAGCAGTTCTTC.

This clonotype was seen at least ten times. This chain connects TRBV7-9 to TRBJ2-7; D is ambiguous. The CDR3 consists of 15 residues. Trimming left V 5 bases short and J 1 base short, with 15 bases between. Germline loops: CDR1 SEHNR, CDR2 FQNEAQ (reference sequence). Here the CDR3 reads CASSPKAGGSYEQYF. CDR3 sequence (DNA): TGTGCCAGCAGCCCAAAAGCTGGTGGTTCCTACGAGCAGTACTTC.

This chain connects TRBV29-1 to TRBJ2-2; possibly TRBD1 or TRBD2 for D (6 bases each). The CDR3 sequence is 14 residues long. Germline V gives CDR1 SQVTM, CDR2 ANQGSEA. Trimming took off 7 bases at V and 5 bases at J, with 17 bases between the two ends. In DNA, the CDR3 is TGCAGCGCCAGAACGGGGGCTTTAACCGGGGAGCTGTTTTTT. It translates to CSARTGALTGELFF.

In this sample, this clonotype turned up many times. The V and J genes are TRBV5-1 and TRBJ2-3, with TRBD1 identical over 8 bases. The CDR3 extends over 15 amino acids. The trim removed 0 bases at V and 10 bases at J, leaving 10 bases unmatched. Germline V lookup: CDR1 SGHRS, CDR2 YFSETQ. In nucleotides, the CDR3 is TGCGCCAGCAGCTTGGATCAGGGGGCGAGGATGTCGCAGTATTTT. Its translation: CASSLDQGARMSQYF.

The V call is TRBV5-1, the J call TRBJ2-7; D remains ambiguous. This CDR3 has 13 amino acids. Germline values: CDR1 SGHRS, CDR2 YFSETQ. Between the trimmed V and J ends, which lost 4 bases and 2 bases, there was a span of 10 bases. The CDR3 loop reads CASSDGSPYEQYF. Written as DNA, the CDR3 is TGCGCCAGCAGCGATGGATCTCCCTACGAGCAGTACTTC.

Many counts were recorded for this clonotype. The chain joins TRBV10-3 to TRBJ1-1, with D possibly matching TRBD1 (6 bases). V was trimmed by 4 bases and J by 3 bases, leaving 15 bases between them. The CDR3 consists of 15 residues. The V gene's germline CDR1 is ENHRY and CDR2 SYGVKD. CDR3 in DNA: TGTGCCATCAGTGTCCCGGGGGCCCTTTACACTGAAGCTTTCTTT. Amino acids: CAISVPGALYTEAFF.